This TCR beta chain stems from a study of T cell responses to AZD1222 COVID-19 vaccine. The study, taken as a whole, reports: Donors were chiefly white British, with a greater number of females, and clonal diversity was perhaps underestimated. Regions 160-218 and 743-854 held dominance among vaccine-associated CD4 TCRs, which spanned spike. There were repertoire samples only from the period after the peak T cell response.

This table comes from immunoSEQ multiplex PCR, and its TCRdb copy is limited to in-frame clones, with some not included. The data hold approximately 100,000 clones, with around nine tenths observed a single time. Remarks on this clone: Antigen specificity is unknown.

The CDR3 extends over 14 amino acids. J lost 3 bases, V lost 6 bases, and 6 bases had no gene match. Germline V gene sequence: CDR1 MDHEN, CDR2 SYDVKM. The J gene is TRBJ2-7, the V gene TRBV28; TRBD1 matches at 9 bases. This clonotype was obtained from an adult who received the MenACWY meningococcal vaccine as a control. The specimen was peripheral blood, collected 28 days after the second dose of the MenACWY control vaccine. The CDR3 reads CASRIGQGLYEQYF. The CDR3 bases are TGTGCCAGCAGGATCGGACAGGGGCTCTACGAGCAGTACTTC. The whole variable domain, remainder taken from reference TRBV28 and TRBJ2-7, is DVKVTQSSRYLVKRTGEKVFLECVQDMDHENMFWYRQDPGLGLRLIYFSYDVKMKEKGDIPEGYSVSREKKERFSLILESASTNQTSMYLCASRIGQGLYEQYFGPGTRLTVT.